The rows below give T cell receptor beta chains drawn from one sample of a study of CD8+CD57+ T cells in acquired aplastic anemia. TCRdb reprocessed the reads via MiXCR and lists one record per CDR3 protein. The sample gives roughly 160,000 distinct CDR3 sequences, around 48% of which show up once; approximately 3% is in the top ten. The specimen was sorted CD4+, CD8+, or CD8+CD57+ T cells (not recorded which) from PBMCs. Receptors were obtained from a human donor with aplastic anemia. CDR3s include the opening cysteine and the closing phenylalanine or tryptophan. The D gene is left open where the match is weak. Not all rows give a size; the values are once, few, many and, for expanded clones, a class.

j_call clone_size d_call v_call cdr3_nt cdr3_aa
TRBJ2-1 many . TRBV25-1 TGTGCCAGCAGTGATGACAGGTCCGTGGATGAGCAGTTCTTC CASSDDRSVDEQFF
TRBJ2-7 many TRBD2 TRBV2 TGTGCCAGGAGGTCGGGGGGGGGGGAGCAGTACTTC CARRSGGGEQYF
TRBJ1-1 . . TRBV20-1 TGCAGTGCTAGAACGAGGGACACTGAAGCTTTCTTT CSARTRDTEAFF
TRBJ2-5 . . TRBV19 TGTGCCAGTAGTATAGATAGGGGGGCAGGGGAGGAGACCCAGTACTTC CASSIDRGAGEETQYF
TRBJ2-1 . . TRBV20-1 TGCAGTGCTGAGAGAGGACCCCCGACCTACAATGAGCAGTTCTTC CSAERGPPTYNEQFF
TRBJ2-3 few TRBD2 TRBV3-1 TGTGCCAGCAGCCAACCCAAACTAGCGGTTGCAGATACGCAGTATTTT CASSQPKLAVADTQYF
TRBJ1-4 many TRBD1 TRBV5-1 TGCGCCAGCAGTCGTGAGACAGGGGGTGGTGAAAAACTGTTTTTT CASSRETGGGEKLFF
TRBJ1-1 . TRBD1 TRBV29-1 TGCAGCGTCATGGAGGGGGCCACTGAAGCTTTCTTT CSVMEGATEAFF
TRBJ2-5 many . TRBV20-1 TGCAGTGCTAGAGGCGGACAGGAGACCCAGTACTTC CSARGGQETQYF
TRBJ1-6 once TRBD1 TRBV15 TGTGCCACCAGCAGAGGACAGGGAGATTCACCCCTCCACTTT CATSRGQGDSPLHF
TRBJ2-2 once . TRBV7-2 TGTGCCGGCAGTTTAGCACCAACAGGGTTCGGCGGGGAGCTGGTTTTT CAGSLAPTGFGGELVF
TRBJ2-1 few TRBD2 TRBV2 TGTGCCAGCAGTGTTGATGGCGGGGGCTACAATGAGCAGTTCTTC CASSVDGGGYNEQFF
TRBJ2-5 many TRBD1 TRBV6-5 TGTGCCAGCCGAGACTCGGCAGGGGGAGAGACCCAGTACTTC CASRDSAGGETQYF
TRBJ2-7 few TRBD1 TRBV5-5 TGTGCCAGCAGCCCAGACAGGGTCGAGCAGTACTTC CASSPDRVEQYF
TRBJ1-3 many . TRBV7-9 TGTGCCAGCAGCTCACTCTCCTCTGGAAACACCATATATTTT CASSSLSSGNTIYF
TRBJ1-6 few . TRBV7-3 TGTGCCAGCAGGGAGACAGGCGTTTCACCCCTCCACTTT CASRETGVSPLHF
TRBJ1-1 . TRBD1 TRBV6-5 TGTGCCAGCAGTCTCCGCTGGGGGACAGGGTTCACTGAAGCTTTCTTT CASSLRWGTGFTEAFF
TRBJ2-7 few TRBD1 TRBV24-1 TGTGCCACCAGTGATGGACAGGGGATTACCTACGAGCAGTACTTC CATSDGQGITYEQYF
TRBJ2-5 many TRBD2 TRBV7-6 TGTGCCAGCAGCTTATTAGCTCGAGAGGGACTACAAGAGACCCAGTACTTC CASSLLAREGLQETQYF
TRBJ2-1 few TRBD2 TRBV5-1 TGCGCCAGCAGCCGCAGCGGGGAATACAATGAGCAGTTCTTC CASSRSGEYNEQFF
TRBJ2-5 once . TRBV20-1 TGCAGTGCTAGCTTCCGGGGCGTTGTTGAGACCCAGTACTTC CSASFRGVVETQYF
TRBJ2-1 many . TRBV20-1 TGCAGTGCTAGACTGGTTGTTGTGACGGACTCCTACAATGAGCAGTTCTTC CSARLVVVTDSYNEQFF
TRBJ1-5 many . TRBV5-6 TGTGCCAGCAGCCCCGCGGGAGGGGGCAATCAGCCCCAGCATTTT CASSPAGGGNQPQHF
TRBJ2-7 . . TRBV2 TGTGCCAGCAGTGTACCCCTAAAGCAGTACTTC CASSVPLKQYF
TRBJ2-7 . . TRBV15 TGTGCCACCAGCCCTAAGGGGGGTTCCAGCTCCTACGAGCAGTACTTC CATSPKGGSSSYEQYF
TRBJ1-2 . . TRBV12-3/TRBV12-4 TGTGCCAGCACCACCGCGGGGGGGCGAAACTATGGCTACACCTTC CASTTAGGRNYGYTF
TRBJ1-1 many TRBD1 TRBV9 TGTGCCAGCAGCGGGATAGACAGGGGCCTAAGGAACACTGAAGCTTTCTTT CASSGIDRGLRNTEAFF
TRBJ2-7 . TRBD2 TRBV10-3 TGTGCCAGCAGTGCCCTAACGGGAGGGGACTACGGGCAGTACTTC CASSALTGGDYGQYF
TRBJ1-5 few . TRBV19 TGTGCCAGTAGTATAGGTCGGACACAAAGCAATCAGCCCCAGCATTTT CASSIGRTQSNQPQHF
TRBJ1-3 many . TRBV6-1 TGTGCCAGCTTTACTGCAGGGGCCTCTGGAAACACCATATATTTT CASFTAGASGNTIYF
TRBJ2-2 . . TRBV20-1 TGCAGTGCTAGAGACCCACGTTTCGGGGAGCTGTTTTTT CSARDPRFGELFF
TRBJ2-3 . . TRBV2 TGTGCCAGCAGTGGGGAAGGAGATACGCAGTATTTT CASSGEGDTQYF
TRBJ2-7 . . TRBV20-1 TGCAGTGCTAGCGGGGTACCCCACGAGCAGTACTTC CSASGVPHEQYF
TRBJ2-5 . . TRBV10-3 TGTGCCATCAGTTCTCTTGGTGTGGGGGCATCAGAGACCCAGTACTTC CAISSLGVGASETQYF
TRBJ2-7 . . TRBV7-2 TGTGCCAGCAGCAACGCCCCCTCCTACGAGCAGTACTTC CASSNAPSYEQYF
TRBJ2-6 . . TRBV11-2 TGTGCCAGCAGCCGCGTAGCCAGCTCTGGGGCCAACGTCCTGACTTTC CASSRVASSGANVLTF
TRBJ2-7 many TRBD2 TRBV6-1 TGTGCCAGCAGCATAGCGGGTTCCCCCTACGAGCAGTACTTC CASSIAGSPYEQYF
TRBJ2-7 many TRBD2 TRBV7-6 TGTGCCAGCAGCTTAGCAAGCGGGAGCTTGAACGAGCAGTACTTC CASSLASGSLNEQYF
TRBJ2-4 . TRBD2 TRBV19 TGTGCCAGTACCCCGATCCCGGGACTAGCGGGAGACAAAAACATTCAGTACTTC CASTPIPGLAGDKNIQYF
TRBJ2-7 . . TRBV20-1 TGCAGTGCTACTGACAGGTCCTACGAGCAGTACTTC CSATDRSYEQYF
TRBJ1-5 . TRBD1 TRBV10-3 TGTGCCATCAGCAGGGACAGGGACATTCAGCCCCAGCATTTT CAISRDRDIQPQHF
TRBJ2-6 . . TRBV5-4 TGTGCCAGCAGTACCTCTGGGGCCAACGTCCTGACTTTC CASSTSGANVLTF
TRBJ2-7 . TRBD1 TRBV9 TGTGCCAGCAGCGGCCCGGGACAGGGTGCTTTGTGCTTC CASSGPGQGALCF
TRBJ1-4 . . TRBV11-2 TGCGCCAGCAGCTCAGATGGGGGAGAAAGGCTGTTTTTT CASSSDGGERLFF
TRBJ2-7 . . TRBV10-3 TGTGCCATCGCCCCTCGACAGGCTAGCAGCTCCTACGAGCAGTACTTC CAIAPRQASSSYEQYF
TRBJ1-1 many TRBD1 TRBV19 TGTGCCAGTAGACTCGACAGGGGGAATGTTGAAGCTTTCTTT CASRLDRGNVEAFF
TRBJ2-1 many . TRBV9 TGTGCCAGCAGCGTAGGCGCAGGGCCAGTCAATGAGCAGTTCTTC CASSVGAGPVNEQFF
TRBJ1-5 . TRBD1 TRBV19 TGTGCCAGTAGTCGTAAGTCGACAGGGTATCAGCCCCAGCATTTT CASSRKSTGYQPQHF
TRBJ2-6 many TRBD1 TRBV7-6 TGTGCCAGCAGCGCGACAGGGAACTCTGGGGCCAACGTCCTGACTTTC CASSATGNSGANVLTF
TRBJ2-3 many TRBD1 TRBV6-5 TGTGCCAGCAGTTACTCCGGGACAGGGGTTGCAGATACGCAGTATTTT CASSYSGTGVADTQYF